This T cell receptor (beta chain) comes out of a study of cytomegalovirus exposure and HLA in healthy donors. Whole-study findings and limits: Across all donors, roughly uniform sequencing depth was an assumption of the presence/absence analyses.

Trimming cost V 3 bases and J 2 bases, with 8 bases left between them. CDR1 MNHNY and CDR2 SVGAGI come from the germline V gene (reference sequence). The CDR3 extends over 13 amino acids. The PCR made use of 60 Vbeta and 13 Jbeta primers. Generated by immunoSEQ multiplex PCR, the TCRdb table keeps only in-frame clones and is missing some. The sample lists more than 85,000 clones, 60% to 80% occurring once. This clone occurred a few times. Its antigen is unidentified. The gene calls are TRBV6-6 and TRBJ2-7; no firm D call. This TCR was sampled from a man aged 25 to 40 in good health and CMV-seronegative. Specimen: PBMCs. The DNA for the CDR3 is TGTGCCAGCAGTTATGATTCAGCCTACGAGCAGTACTTC. Protein product: CASSYDSAYEQYF.